The rows below give T cell receptor beta chains drawn from one sample of a study of blood T cell repertoires in COVID-19. The method was immunoSEQ multiplex PCR; TCRdb's version includes in-frame clones alone and lacks a portion of them. The sample records 200,000 or so clones, about 86% being singletons. Sequenced input: PBMCs or T cells enriched from blood (not recorded which). These receptor sequences come from a woman aged 35 to 49 with acute COVID-19. CDR3s include the opening cysteine and the closing phenylalanine or tryptophan. D genes are given only for firm matches. Clone size appears in some rows only: once, few, many, or a class for an expanded clone.

-	TRBD2	TRBV5-4	16	TRBJ2-3	TGTGCCAGCAGCCTTAAGACGCGGGGGAGCACAGATACGCAGTATTTT	CASSLKTRGSTDTQYF
-	TRBD1	TRBV2	17	TRBJ1-6	TGTGCCAGCAGTGAAGGTGCGACAGGGTTTCGGAATTCACCCCTCCACTTT	CASSEGATGFRNSPLHF
-	-	TRBV7-2	13	TRBJ2-1	TGTGCCAGCAGCTTAGTGGCTTATAATGAGCAGTTCTTC	CASSLVAYNEQFF
-	-	TRBV27	11	TRBJ2-7	TGTGCCAGCAGTTCCCCATTCGAGCAGTACTTC	CASSSPFEQYF
-	-	TRBV11-3	14	TRBJ1-2	TGTGCCAGCAGCTACGCAAAGACAGTCTATGGCTACACCTTC	CASSYAKTVYGYTF
-	TRBD1	TRBV28	14	TRBJ2-7	TGTGCCAGCAGTCCCGGGACAGGGGTGTACGAGCAGTACTTC	CASSPGTGVYEQYF
-	-	TRBV5-1	14	TRBJ2-5	TGCGCCAGCAGCCCTAGACTAGGCGTGGAGACCCAGTACTTC	CASSPRLGVETQYF
few	TRBD1	TRBV30	13	TRBJ1-5	TGTGCCTGGGCAGGGGGTCCAAATCAGCCCCAGCATTTT	CAWAGGPNQPQHF
-	TRBD2	TRBV2	15	TRBJ2-3	TGTGCCAGCAGAGCCGTAGCGGGGCGCACAGATACGCAGTATTTT	CASRAVAGRTDTQYF
-	-	TRBV30	13	TRBJ1-5	TGTGCCTGGAGTGGAGGGATGGGTCAGCCCCAGCATTTT	CAWSGGMGQPQHF
few	TRBD2	TRBV7-3	18	TRBJ2-1	TGTGCCAGCAGCTTAACACCCCTCGGCGGGAGCTCCTACAATGAGCAGTTCTTC	CASSLTPLGGSSYNEQFF
-	-	TRBV2	13	TRBJ1-2	TGTGCCAGCAAGGGGGGGAATAGGGATGGCTACACCTTC	CASKGGNRDGYTF
once	TRBD2	TRBV5-6	14	TRBJ2-7	TGTGCCAGCAGCTTGAGGACTAGCCGCAACGAGCAGTACTTC	CASSLRTSRNEQYF
-	-	TRBV2	14	TRBJ2-3	TGTGCCAGCAGAAGCGGAACTAGCACAGATACGCAGTATTTT	CASRSGTSTDTQYF